The present entry profiles one T cell receptor beta chain with its context. The repertoire was sequenced with immunoSEQ multiplex PCR; TCRdb's copy has only in-frame clones and lacks some. The sample lists 150,000 or so clones; approximately 86% were seen once. Germline trimming cut 5 bases from V and 5 bases from J; bases unmatched to any gene: 4. The CDR3 loop spans 14 amino acids. The germline CDR1 and CDR2 sequences are MDHEN and SYDVKM. The data were taken from a study of blood T cell repertoires in COVID-19. V usage is TRBV28 and J usage is TRBJ2-3; 10 bases map to TRBD1. The sequence was obtained from a woman aged 40 to 50 who had been exposed to COVID-19. Sequencing was performed on PBMCs or T cells enriched from blood (not recorded which). CDR3 bases: TGTGCCAGCAGTGGGGGACAGGGGAGAGATACGCAGTATTTT. This sequence encodes CASSGGQGRDTQYF.